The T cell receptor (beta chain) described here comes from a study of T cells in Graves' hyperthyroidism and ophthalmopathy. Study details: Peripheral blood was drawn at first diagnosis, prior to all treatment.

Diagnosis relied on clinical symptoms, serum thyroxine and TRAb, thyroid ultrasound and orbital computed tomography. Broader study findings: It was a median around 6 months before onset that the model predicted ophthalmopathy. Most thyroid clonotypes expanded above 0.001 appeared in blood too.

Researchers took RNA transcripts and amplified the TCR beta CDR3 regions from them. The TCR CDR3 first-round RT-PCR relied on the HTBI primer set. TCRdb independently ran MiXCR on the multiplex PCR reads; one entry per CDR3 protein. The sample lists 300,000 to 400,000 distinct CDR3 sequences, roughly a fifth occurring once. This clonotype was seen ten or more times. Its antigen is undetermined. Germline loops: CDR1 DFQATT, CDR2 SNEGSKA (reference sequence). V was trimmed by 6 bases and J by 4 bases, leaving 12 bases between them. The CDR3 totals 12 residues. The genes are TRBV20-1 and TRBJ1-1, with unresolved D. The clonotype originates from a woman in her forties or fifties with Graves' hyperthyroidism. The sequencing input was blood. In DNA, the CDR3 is TGCAGTGCGGTCCCCAAGGCCACTGAAGCTTTCTTT. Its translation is CSAVPKATEAFF.